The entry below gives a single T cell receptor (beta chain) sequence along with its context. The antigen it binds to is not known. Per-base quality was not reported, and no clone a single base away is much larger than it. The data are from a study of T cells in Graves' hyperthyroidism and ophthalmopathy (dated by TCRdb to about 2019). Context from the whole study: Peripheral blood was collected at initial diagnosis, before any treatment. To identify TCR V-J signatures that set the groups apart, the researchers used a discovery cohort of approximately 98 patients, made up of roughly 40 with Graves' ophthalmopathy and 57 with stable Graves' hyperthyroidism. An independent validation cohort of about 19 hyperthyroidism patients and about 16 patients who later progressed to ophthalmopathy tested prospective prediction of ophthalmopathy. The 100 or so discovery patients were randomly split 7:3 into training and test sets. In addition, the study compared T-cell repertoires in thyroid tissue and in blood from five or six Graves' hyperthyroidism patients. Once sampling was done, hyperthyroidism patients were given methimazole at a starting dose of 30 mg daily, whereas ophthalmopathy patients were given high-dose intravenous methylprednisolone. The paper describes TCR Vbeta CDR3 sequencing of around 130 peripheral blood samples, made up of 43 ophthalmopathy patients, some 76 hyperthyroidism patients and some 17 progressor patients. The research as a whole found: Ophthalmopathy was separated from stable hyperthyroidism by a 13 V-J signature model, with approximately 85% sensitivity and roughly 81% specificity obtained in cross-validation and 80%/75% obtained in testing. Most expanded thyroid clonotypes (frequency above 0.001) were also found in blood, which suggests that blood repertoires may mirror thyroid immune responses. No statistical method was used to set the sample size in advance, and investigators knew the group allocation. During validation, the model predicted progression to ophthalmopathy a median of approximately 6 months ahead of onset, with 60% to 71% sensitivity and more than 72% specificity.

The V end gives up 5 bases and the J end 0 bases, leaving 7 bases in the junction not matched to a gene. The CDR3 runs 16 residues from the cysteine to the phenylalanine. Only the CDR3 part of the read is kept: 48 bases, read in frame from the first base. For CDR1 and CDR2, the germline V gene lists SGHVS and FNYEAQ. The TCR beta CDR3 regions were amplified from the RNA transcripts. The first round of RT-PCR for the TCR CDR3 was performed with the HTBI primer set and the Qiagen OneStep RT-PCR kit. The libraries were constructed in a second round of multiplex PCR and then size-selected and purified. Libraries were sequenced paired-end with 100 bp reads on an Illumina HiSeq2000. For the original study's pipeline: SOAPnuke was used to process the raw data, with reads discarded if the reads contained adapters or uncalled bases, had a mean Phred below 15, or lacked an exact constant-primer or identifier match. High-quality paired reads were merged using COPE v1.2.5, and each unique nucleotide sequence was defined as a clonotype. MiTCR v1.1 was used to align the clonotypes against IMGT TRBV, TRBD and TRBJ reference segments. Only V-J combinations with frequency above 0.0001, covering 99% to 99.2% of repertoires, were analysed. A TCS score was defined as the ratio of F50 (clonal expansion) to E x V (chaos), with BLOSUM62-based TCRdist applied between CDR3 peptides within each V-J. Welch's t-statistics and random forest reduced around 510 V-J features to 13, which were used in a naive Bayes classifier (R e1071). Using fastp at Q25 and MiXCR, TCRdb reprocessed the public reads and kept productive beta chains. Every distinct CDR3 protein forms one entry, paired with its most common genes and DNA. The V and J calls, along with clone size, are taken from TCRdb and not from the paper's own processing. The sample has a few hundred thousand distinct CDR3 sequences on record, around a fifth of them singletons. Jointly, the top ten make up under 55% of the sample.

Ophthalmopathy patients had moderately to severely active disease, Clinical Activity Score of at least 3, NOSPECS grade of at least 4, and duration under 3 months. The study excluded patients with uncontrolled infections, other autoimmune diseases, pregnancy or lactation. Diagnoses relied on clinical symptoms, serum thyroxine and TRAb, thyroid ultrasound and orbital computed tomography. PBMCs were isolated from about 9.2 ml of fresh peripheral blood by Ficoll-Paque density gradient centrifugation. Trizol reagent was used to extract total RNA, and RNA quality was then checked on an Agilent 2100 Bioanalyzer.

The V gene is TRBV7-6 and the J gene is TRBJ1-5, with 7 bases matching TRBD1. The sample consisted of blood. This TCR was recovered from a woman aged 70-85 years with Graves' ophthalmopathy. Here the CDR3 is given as CASSETGLYSNQPQHF. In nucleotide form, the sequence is TGTGCCAGCAGCGAGACAGGGCTTTATAGCAATCAGCCCCAGCATTTT.